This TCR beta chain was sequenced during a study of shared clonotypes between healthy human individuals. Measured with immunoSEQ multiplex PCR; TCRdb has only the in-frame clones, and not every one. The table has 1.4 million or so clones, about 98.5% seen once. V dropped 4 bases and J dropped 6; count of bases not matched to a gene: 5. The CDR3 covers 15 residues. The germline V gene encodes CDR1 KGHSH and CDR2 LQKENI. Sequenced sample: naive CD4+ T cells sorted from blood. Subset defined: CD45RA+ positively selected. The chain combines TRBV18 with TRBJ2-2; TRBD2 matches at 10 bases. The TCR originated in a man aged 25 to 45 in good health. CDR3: CASSRLAGASGELFF. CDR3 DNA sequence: TGTGCCAGCTCACGCCTAGCGGGGGCCTCCGGGGAGCTGTTTTTT.